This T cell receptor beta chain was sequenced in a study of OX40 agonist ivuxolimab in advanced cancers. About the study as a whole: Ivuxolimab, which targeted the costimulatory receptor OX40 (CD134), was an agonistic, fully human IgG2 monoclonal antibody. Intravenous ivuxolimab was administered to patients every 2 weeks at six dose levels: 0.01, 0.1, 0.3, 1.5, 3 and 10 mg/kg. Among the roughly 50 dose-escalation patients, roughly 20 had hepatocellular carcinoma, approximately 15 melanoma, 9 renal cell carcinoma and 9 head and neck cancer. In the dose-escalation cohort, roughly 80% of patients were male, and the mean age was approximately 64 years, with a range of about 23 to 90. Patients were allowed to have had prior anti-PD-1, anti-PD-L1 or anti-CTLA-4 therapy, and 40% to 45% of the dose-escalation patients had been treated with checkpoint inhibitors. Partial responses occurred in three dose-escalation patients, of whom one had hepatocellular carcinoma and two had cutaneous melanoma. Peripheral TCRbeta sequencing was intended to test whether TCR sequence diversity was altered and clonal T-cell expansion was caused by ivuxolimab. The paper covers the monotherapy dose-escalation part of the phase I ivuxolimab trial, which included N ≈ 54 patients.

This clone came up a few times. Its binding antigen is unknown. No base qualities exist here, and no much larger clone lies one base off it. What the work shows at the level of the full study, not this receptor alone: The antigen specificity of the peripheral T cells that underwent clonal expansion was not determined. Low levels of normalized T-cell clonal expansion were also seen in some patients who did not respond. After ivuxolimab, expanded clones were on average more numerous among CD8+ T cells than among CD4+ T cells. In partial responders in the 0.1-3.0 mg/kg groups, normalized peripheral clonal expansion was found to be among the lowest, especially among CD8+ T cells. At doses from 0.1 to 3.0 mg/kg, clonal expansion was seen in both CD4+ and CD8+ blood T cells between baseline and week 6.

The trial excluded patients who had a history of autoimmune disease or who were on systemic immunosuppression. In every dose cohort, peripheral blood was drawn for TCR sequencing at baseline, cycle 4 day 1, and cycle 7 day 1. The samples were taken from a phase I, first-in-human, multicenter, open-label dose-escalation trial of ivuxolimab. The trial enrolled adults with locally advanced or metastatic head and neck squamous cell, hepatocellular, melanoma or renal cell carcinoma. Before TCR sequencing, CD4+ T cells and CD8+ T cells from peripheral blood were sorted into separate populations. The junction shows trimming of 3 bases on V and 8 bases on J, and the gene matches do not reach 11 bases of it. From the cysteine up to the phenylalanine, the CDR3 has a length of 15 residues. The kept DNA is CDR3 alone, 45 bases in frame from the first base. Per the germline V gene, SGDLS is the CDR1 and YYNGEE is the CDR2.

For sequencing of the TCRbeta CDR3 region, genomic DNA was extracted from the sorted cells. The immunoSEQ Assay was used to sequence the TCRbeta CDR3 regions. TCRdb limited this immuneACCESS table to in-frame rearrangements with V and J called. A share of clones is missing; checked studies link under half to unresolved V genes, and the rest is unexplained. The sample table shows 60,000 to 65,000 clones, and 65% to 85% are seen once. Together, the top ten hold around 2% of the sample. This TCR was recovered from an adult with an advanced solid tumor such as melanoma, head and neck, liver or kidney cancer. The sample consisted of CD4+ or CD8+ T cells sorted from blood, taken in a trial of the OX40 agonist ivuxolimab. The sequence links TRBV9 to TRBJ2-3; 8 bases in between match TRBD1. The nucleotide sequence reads TGTGCCAGCAGCGAAGAACAGGGGGTCGGGGTTACGCAGTATTTT. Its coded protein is CASSEEQGVGVTQYF.